These T cell receptor beta chains were read from a single sample in a study of T cell changes during pregnancy in multiple sclerosis. Clones were read by immunoSEQ multiplex PCR, and TCRdb kept only the in-frame ones, dropping some. The repertoire consists of roughly 39,000 clones, with around 90% occurring once and the leading ten covering 1.4% to 1.5%. The sample taken for sequencing was PBMCs (not recorded whether the cells were cultured). The receptors stem from a female donor with multiple sclerosis, enrolled in a pregnancy study. The CDR3 runs from the conserved cysteine through the conserved F or W. The order of the fields is CDR3 DNA, CDR3 protein, V gene, D gene, J gene, clone size. The D gene is left open where the match is weak. Part of the rows lack a size; the others show once, few, many or a class for expanded clones.

cdr3_nt: TGTGCCAGCCAATACCGACGGACTAGCGGGACTAGCACAGATACGCAGTATTTT
cdr3_aa: CASQYRRTSGTSTDTQYF
v_call: TRBV27
d_call: TRBD2
j_call: TRBJ2-3
clone_size: -

cdr3_nt: TGTGCCAGCAGCGTAGGTTCCAGGGATTACGAGCAGTACTTC
cdr3_aa: CASSVGSRDYEQYF
v_call: TRBV9
d_call: -
j_call: TRBJ2-7
clone_size: few

cdr3_nt: TGTGCCAGCACCAAGACTAGCGAGGAGACCCAGTACTTC
cdr3_aa: CASTKTSEETQYF
v_call: TRBV28
d_call: TRBD2
j_call: TRBJ2-5
clone_size: -

cdr3_nt: TGTGCCAGCAGTACGGGACTAGCGGGAGGCCGTTTGGGCGAGCAGTACTTC
cdr3_aa: CASSTGLAGGRLGEQYF
v_call: TRBV2
d_call: TRBD2
j_call: TRBJ2-7
clone_size: -

cdr3_nt: TGTGCCAGCAGTTTACGGGGTAATAATGAAAAACTGTTTTTT
cdr3_aa: CASSLRGNNEKLFF
v_call: TRBV27
d_call: -
j_call: TRBJ1-4
clone_size: once

cdr3_nt: TGTGCCTGGAGTCTTGGACAGACTCAAGAGACCCAGTACTTC
cdr3_aa: CAWSLGQTQETQYF
v_call: TRBV30
d_call: -
j_call: TRBJ2-5
clone_size: -

cdr3_nt: TGCGCCAGCAGGGATGATAACTACGAGCAGTACTTC
cdr3_aa: CASRDDNYEQYF
v_call: TRBV4-1
d_call: -
j_call: TRBJ2-7
clone_size: -

cdr3_nt: TGTGCCATCAGTGAGTCGGGTCAGATCTACGAGCAGTACTTC
cdr3_aa: CAISESGQIYEQYF
v_call: TRBV10-3
d_call: -
j_call: TRBJ2-7
clone_size: -

cdr3_nt: TGTGCCAGCAGTTACGCCGGGGACAGGGTGGGCTATGGCTACACCTTC
cdr3_aa: CASSYAGDRVGYGYTF
v_call: TRBV6-5
d_call: TRBD1
j_call: TRBJ1-2
clone_size: -

cdr3_nt: TGTGCCAGCAGTTTACAGCGCCCCGGGATGAACACTGAAGCTTTCTTT
cdr3_aa: CASSLQRPGMNTEAFF
v_call: TRBV28
d_call: -
j_call: TRBJ1-1
clone_size: -

cdr3_nt: TGTGCCAGCAGGAGCCGGGACAGAGGGAACTACGAGCAGTACTTC
cdr3_aa: CASRSRDRGNYEQYF
v_call: TRBV27
d_call: TRBD1
j_call: TRBJ2-7
clone_size: -

cdr3_nt: TGTGCCAGTAGTTCGGGACTAGCGGGAGACGACGAGCAGTACTTC
cdr3_aa: CASSSGLAGDDEQYF
v_call: TRBV19
d_call: TRBD2
j_call: TRBJ2-7
clone_size: few

cdr3_nt: TGTGCCAGCAGGGGCCCAGGGGGAATTCAGCCCCAGCATTTT
cdr3_aa: CASRGPGGIQPQHF
v_call: TRBV21-1
d_call: -
j_call: TRBJ1-5
clone_size: -

cdr3_nt: TGTGCCAGCAGTGTGGGCGGGAGTATCACAGATACGCAGTATTTT
cdr3_aa: CASSVGGSITDTQYF
v_call: TRBV6-4
d_call: TRBD2
j_call: TRBJ2-3
clone_size: -

cdr3_nt: TGTGCCAGCCAAACTGACGAAGCCTATGGCTACACCTTC
cdr3_aa: CASQTDEAYGYTF
v_call: TRBV7-9
d_call: -
j_call: TRBJ1-2
clone_size: -

cdr3_nt: TGCAGCGTTGACGATGGGGTAGAAGAGACCCAGTACTTC
cdr3_aa: CSVDDGVEETQYF
v_call: TRBV29-1
d_call: -
j_call: TRBJ2-5
clone_size: -

cdr3_nt: TGCGCCAGCAGCCAACCAGAGATGAACACTGAAGCTTTCTTT
cdr3_aa: CASSQPEMNTEAFF
v_call: TRBV4-1
d_call: -
j_call: TRBJ1-1
clone_size: -

cdr3_nt: TGTGCCAGCAGCCCCGCGGAGGGGGTTATCTACGAGCAGTACTTC
cdr3_aa: CASSPAEGVIYEQYF
v_call: TRBV28
d_call: -
j_call: TRBJ2-7
clone_size: -

cdr3_nt: TGTGCCAGCAGCTTAGGTCCGTATAGCAATCAGCCCCAGCATTTT
cdr3_aa: CASSLGPYSNQPQHF
v_call: TRBV7-9
d_call: -
j_call: TRBJ1-5
clone_size: -

cdr3_nt: TGTGCCAGCAGTAGCCCGGGACAGGGGGCTGATGGCTACACCTTC
cdr3_aa: CASSSPGQGADGYTF
v_call: TRBV6-5
d_call: TRBD1
j_call: TRBJ1-2
clone_size: -

cdr3_nt: TGTGCCAGCAGCTTTTTCGTCTCAAGGGCGGGGACAGGGCACTCTGGAAACACCATATATTTT
cdr3_aa: CASSFFVSRAGTGHSGNTIYF
v_call: TRBV7-4
d_call: TRBD1
j_call: TRBJ1-3
clone_size: -

cdr3_nt: TGTGCCAGCAGCACCCCATGGGGAGGGGGCCACTATGGCTACACCTTC
cdr3_aa: CASSTPWGGGHYGYTF
v_call: TRBV7-9
d_call: TRBD1
j_call: TRBJ1-2
clone_size: -

cdr3_nt: TGTGCCAGCAGTTTCTCAATGGTTGGAGGGACCATATATTTT
cdr3_aa: CASSFSMVGGTIYF
v_call: TRBV27
d_call: -
j_call: TRBJ1-3
clone_size: once

cdr3_nt: TGTGCCAGCAGCTCACAGGTGATCTCCAGGGAAGCTTTCTTT
cdr3_aa: CASSSQVISREAFF
v_call: TRBV13
d_call: -
j_call: TRBJ1-1
clone_size: -

cdr3_nt: TGTGCCAGCAGTTTAGGGGGCAATGAGCAGTTCTTC
cdr3_aa: CASSLGGNEQFF
v_call: TRBV28
d_call: -
j_call: TRBJ2-1
clone_size: -

cdr3_nt: TGTGCCAGCAGCTTAGAGTATCAGCCCCAGCATTTT
cdr3_aa: CASSLEYQPQHF
v_call: TRBV7-9
d_call: -
j_call: TRBJ1-5
clone_size: -

cdr3_nt: TGTGCCAGCAGCGTCTTGACAGGGGGCGTCTACAATGAGCAGTTCTTC
cdr3_aa: CASSVLTGGVYNEQFF
v_call: TRBV9
d_call: TRBD1
j_call: TRBJ2-1
clone_size: -

cdr3_nt: TGTGCCAGCAGTGAAGTCGTCTACAATGAGCAGTTCTTC
cdr3_aa: CASSEVVYNEQFF
v_call: TRBV2
d_call: -
j_call: TRBJ2-1
clone_size: -

cdr3_nt: TGTGCCAGCAGTTTATCGGGCCAGGGGAACTATGGCTACACCTTC
cdr3_aa: CASSLSGQGNYGYTF
v_call: TRBV27
d_call: -
j_call: TRBJ1-2
clone_size: -

cdr3_nt: TGTGCCAGCAGCCCTAAAGGGGGGTACGAGCAGTACTTC
cdr3_aa: CASSPKGGYEQYF
v_call: TRBV7-9
d_call: -
j_call: TRBJ2-7
clone_size: -

cdr3_nt: TGTGCCAGCAGCGTGATTAGCGGGGGCCGAGCCCAGTACTTC
cdr3_aa: CASSVISGGRAQYF
v_call: TRBV7-2
d_call: TRBD2
j_call: TRBJ2-5
clone_size: -

cdr3_nt: TGCGCCAGCAGCCTGGGGGGTGGGCAGGTCCCCACAGATACGCAGTATTTT
cdr3_aa: CASSLGGGQVPTDTQYF
v_call: TRBV4-3
d_call: -
j_call: TRBJ2-3
clone_size: -

cdr3_nt: TGCGCCAGCAGCCCTTCCGGGACAGGGGCTTGGGATGGCTACACCTTC
cdr3_aa: CASSPSGTGAWDGYTF
v_call: TRBV5-1
d_call: TRBD1
j_call: TRBJ1-2
clone_size: -

cdr3_nt: TGTGCCAGCAGAAAAGGGGCTCTGGACAGGGCCAATCCACCGGTCCCGTTTAACTATGGCTACACCTTC
cdr3_aa: CASRKGALDRANPPVPFNYGYTF
v_call: TRBV21-1
d_call: -
j_call: TRBJ1-2
clone_size: -

cdr3_nt: TGTGCCAGCAGCTTGAACACACCGTCCTACGAGCAGTACTTC
cdr3_aa: CASSLNTPSYEQYF
v_call: TRBV5-4
d_call: -
j_call: TRBJ2-7
clone_size: -

cdr3_nt: TGTGCCAGCAGAGGCCCACTAGATTCGGAGACCCAGTACTTC
cdr3_aa: CASRGPLDSETQYF
v_call: TRBV6-1
d_call: -
j_call: TRBJ2-5
clone_size: -

cdr3_nt: TGCGCCAGCAGCCAAGATGACAGGGACACCGGGGAGCTGTTTTTT
cdr3_aa: CASSQDDRDTGELFF
v_call: TRBV4-3
d_call: TRBD1
j_call: TRBJ2-2
clone_size: -

cdr3_nt: TGTGCCAGCAGGGGCCTGGAGTCCTACGAGCAGTACTTC
cdr3_aa: CASRGLESYEQYF
v_call: TRBV2
d_call: -
j_call: TRBJ2-7
clone_size: -

cdr3_nt: TGTGCCAGCAGCTACGGAGTGGGGGGCCTCAATGAGCAGTTCTTC
cdr3_aa: CASSYGVGGLNEQFF
v_call: TRBV7-3
d_call: -
j_call: TRBJ2-1
clone_size: -

cdr3_nt: TGTGCCAGCAGCGTAGGCCCCGGGGCAGGGACCGGAAACACCATATATTTT
cdr3_aa: CASSVGPGAGTGNTIYF
v_call: TRBV9
d_call: -
j_call: TRBJ1-3
clone_size: -

cdr3_nt: TGTGCCTGGAGTAGAAACACTGAAGCTTTCTTT
cdr3_aa: CAWSRNTEAFF
v_call: TRBV30
d_call: -
j_call: TRBJ1-1
clone_size: -

cdr3_nt: TGCGCCAGCAGCTTGGGCCTAGCGGGAGGGTTGTTTGAAGATACGCAGTATTTT
cdr3_aa: CASSLGLAGGLFEDTQYF
v_call: TRBV5-1
d_call: TRBD2
j_call: TRBJ2-3
clone_size: -

cdr3_nt: TGTGCCAGCGGGGGACCGGGCAATCAGCCCCAGCATTTT
cdr3_aa: CASGGPGNQPQHF
v_call: TRBV21-1
d_call: -
j_call: TRBJ1-5
clone_size: once

cdr3_nt: TGCAGCGTAATCCGGGACACCTATGGCTACACCTTC
cdr3_aa: CSVIRDTYGYTF
v_call: TRBV29-1
d_call: -
j_call: TRBJ1-2
clone_size: -

cdr3_nt: TGTGCCAGCAGTTCCTCAGGGCCTAACTACGAGCAGTACTTC
cdr3_aa: CASSSSGPNYEQYF
v_call: TRBV6-6
d_call: -
j_call: TRBJ2-7
clone_size: -

cdr3_nt: TGTGCCAGCAGCTCCTCGGGACAGGGGTACGGGGGGATCTACGAGCAGTACTTC
cdr3_aa: CASSSSGQGYGGIYEQYF
v_call: TRBV5-5
d_call: TRBD1
j_call: TRBJ2-7
clone_size: -

cdr3_nt: TGTGCCAGCAGTGCAGGGGACAGGCTAATTCACACCTTC
cdr3_aa: CASSAGDRLIHTF
v_call: TRBV6-6
d_call: TRBD1
j_call: TRBJ1-2
clone_size: -

cdr3_nt: TGTGCCAGCAGCGGGACAGGGGGCAATCAGCCCCAGCATTTT
cdr3_aa: CASSGTGGNQPQHF
v_call: TRBV27
d_call: TRBD1
j_call: TRBJ1-5
clone_size: -

cdr3_nt: TGTGCCAGCAGTCGACAAATCCAAGAGACCCAGTACTTC
cdr3_aa: CASSRQIQETQYF
v_call: TRBV28
d_call: -
j_call: TRBJ2-5
clone_size: -

cdr3_nt: TGTGCCAGCAGTGACTCCTACCGGGACAGTTGGGCGAGGCTCGGTTTCACCTTC
cdr3_aa: CASSDSYRDSWARLGFTF
v_call: TRBV25-1
d_call: TRBD1
j_call: TRBJ1-2
clone_size: -

cdr3_nt: TGTGCCAGCAGTGAAGCGGGAGAGGTGTACGAGCAGTACTTC
cdr3_aa: CASSEAGEVYEQYF
v_call: TRBV6-1
d_call: -
j_call: TRBJ2-7
clone_size: -

cdr3_nt: TGTGCCAGCAGCATCGGGACCGCCGGCAATGAGCAGTTCTTC
cdr3_aa: CASSIGTAGNEQFF
v_call: TRBV7-9
d_call: -
j_call: TRBJ2-1
clone_size: -

cdr3_nt: TGCGCCAGCAGCCAAGGAAGGACAGACCCTATTGAAGCTTTCTTT
cdr3_aa: CASSQGRTDPIEAFF
v_call: TRBV4-3
d_call: -
j_call: TRBJ1-1
clone_size: once

cdr3_nt: TGTGCCAGCAGGGCGGTCTACAATGAGCAGTTCTTC
cdr3_aa: CASRAVYNEQFF
v_call: TRBV13
d_call: -
j_call: TRBJ2-1
clone_size: -

cdr3_nt: TGTGCCAGCAGCTTGGCCGGGAGCGACTACGAGCAGTACTTC
cdr3_aa: CASSLAGSDYEQYF
v_call: TRBV5-4
d_call: -
j_call: TRBJ2-7
clone_size: -

cdr3_nt: TGTGCCAGCAGCTTAGCCCTCTCTAGCGGGAGGATGGGCAAAAACATTCAGTACTTC
cdr3_aa: CASSLALSSGRMGKNIQYF
v_call: TRBV13
d_call: TRBD2
j_call: TRBJ2-4
clone_size: -

cdr3_nt: TGTGCCAGCAGCTTTTGGGGGGCACAGGACACTGAAGCTTTCTTT
cdr3_aa: CASSFWGAQDTEAFF
v_call: TRBV7-2
d_call: -
j_call: TRBJ1-1
clone_size: -

cdr3_nt: TGTGCCAGCAGCGGACTAGCGGCCCAAGAGACCCAGTACTTC
cdr3_aa: CASSGLAAQETQYF
v_call: TRBV11-2
d_call: TRBD2
j_call: TRBJ2-5
clone_size: -

cdr3_nt: TGTGCCAGTAGTATTCCCGCGGGTGCCGGGGAGCTGTTTTTT
cdr3_aa: CASSIPAGAGELFF
v_call: TRBV19
d_call: -
j_call: TRBJ2-2
clone_size: -

cdr3_nt: TGTGCCAGCTCACTCAGGGTTGGGGAGCCCCAGCATTTT
cdr3_aa: CASSLRVGEPQHF
v_call: TRBV18
d_call: -
j_call: TRBJ1-5
clone_size: -